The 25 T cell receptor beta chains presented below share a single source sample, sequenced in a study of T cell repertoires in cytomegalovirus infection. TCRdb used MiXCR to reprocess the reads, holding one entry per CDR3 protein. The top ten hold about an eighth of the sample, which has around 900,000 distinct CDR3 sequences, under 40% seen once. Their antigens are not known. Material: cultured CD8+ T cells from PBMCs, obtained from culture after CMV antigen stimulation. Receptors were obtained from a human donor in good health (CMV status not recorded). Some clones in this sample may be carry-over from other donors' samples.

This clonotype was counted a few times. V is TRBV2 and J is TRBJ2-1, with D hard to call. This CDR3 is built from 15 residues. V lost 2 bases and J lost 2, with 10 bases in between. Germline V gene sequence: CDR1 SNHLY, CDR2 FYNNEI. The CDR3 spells CASSENAKAYNEQFF. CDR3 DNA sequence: TGTGCCAGCAGTGAAAACGCCAAGGCCTACAATGAGCAGTTCTTC.

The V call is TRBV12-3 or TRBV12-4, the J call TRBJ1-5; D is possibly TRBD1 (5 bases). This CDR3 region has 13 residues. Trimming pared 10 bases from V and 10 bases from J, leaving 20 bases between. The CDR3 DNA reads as TGTGCCAACAGCCCAGGGACCTTGCAACCCCAGCATTTT. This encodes CANSPGTLQPQHF.

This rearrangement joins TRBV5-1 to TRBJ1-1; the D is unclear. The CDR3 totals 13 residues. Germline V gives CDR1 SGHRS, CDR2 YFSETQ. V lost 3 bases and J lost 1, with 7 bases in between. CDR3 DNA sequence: TGCGCCAGCAGCTGGTCCCCGAACACTGAAGCTTTCTTT. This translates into CASSWSPNTEAFF.

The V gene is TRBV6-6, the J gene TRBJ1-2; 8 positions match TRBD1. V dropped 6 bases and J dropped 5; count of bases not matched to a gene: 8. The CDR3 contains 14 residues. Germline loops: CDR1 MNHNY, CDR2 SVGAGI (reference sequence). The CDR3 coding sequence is TGTGCCAGCAGCACTGGACAGGGTCATTATGGCTACACCTTC. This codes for CASSTGQGHYGYTF.

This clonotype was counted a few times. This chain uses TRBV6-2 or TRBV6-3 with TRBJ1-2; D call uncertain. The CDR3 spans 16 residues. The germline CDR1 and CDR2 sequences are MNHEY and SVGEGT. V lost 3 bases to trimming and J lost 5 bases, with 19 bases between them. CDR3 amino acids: CASSYTDDPTPYGYTF. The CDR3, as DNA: TGTGCCAGCAGTTATACTGACGACCCTACCCCGTATGGCTACACCTTC.

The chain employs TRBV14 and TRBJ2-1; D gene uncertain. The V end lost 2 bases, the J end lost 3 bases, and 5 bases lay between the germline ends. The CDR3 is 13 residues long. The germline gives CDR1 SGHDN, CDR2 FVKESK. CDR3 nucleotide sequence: TGTGCCAGCAGCCAACTCCGCTACAATGAGCAGTTCTTC. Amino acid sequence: CASSQLRYNEQFF. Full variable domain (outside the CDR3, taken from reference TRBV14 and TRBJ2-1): EAGVTQFPSHSVIEKGQTVTLRCDPISGHDNLYWYRRVMGKEIKFLLHFVKESKQDESGMPNNRFLAERTGGTYSTLKVQPAELEDSGVYFCASSQLRYNEQFFGPGTRLTVL.

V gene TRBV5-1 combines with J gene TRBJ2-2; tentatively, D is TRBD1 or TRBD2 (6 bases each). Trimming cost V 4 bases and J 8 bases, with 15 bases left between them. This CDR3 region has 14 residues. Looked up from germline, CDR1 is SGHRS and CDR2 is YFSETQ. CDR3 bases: TGCGCCAGCAGCGCCAAGAGGGGGGCTGGGGAGCTGTTTTTT. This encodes CASSAKRGAGELFF.

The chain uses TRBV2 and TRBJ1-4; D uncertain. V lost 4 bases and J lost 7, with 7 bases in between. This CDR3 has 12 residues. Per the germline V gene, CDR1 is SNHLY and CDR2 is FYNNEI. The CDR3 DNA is TGTGCCAGCAGTGGGGGAAGTGAAAAACTGTTTTTT. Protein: CASSGGSEKLFF. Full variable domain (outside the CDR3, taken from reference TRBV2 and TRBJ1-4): EPEVTQTPSHQVTQMGQEVILRCVPISNHLYFYWYRQILGQKVEFLVSFYNNEISEKSEIFDDQFSVERPDGSNFTLKIRSTKLEDSAMYFCASSGGSEKLFFGSGTQLSVL.

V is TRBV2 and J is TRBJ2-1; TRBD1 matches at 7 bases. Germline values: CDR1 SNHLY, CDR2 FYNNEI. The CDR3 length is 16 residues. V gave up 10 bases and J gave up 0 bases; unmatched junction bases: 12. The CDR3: CATGTSGQSSYNEQFF. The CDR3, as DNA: TGTGCCACCGGCACCTCGGGACAGAGCTCCTACAATGAGCAGTTCTTC.

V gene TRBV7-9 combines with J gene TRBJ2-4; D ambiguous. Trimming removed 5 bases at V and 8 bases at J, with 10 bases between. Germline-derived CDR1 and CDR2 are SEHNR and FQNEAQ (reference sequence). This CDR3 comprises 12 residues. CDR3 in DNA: TGTGCCAGCAGCCCTTCGAAGGACATTCAGTACTTC. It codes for CASSPSKDIQYF.

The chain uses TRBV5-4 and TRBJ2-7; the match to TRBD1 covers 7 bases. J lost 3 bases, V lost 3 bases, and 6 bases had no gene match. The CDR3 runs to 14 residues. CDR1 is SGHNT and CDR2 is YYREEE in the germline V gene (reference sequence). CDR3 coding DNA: TGTGCCAGCAGCTCCCGGGACAGCGACTACGAGCAGTACGTC. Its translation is CASSSRDSDYEQYV.

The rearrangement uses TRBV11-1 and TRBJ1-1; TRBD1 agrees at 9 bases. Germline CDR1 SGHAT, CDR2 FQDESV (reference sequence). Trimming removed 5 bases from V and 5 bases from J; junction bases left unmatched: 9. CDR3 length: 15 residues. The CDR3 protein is CASSPRTGVGTEAFF. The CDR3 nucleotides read TGTGCCAGCAGCCCAAGGACAGGGGTGGGGACTGAAGCTTTCTTT.

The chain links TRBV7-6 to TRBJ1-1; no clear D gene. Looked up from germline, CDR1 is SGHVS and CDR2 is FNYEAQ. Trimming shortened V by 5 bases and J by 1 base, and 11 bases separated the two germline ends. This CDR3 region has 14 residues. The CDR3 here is CASSNGPGNTEAFF. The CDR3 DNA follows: TGTGCCAGCAGCAATGGTCCGGGGAACACTGAAGCTTTCTTT.

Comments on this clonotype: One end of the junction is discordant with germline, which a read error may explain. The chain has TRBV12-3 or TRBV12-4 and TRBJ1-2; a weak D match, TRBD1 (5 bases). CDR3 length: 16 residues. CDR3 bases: TGTGCCAGCAGCACGGGACGCGTTAGAGGGAACTCTGGCTACACCTTC. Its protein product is CASSTGRVRGNSGYTF.

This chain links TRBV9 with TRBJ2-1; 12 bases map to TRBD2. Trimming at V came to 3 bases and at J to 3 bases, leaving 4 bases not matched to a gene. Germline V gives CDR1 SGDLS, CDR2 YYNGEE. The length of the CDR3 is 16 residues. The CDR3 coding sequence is TGTGCCAGCAGCGGATCACTAGCGGGGGGCTACAATGAGCAGTTCTTC. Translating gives CASSGSLAGGYNEQFF.

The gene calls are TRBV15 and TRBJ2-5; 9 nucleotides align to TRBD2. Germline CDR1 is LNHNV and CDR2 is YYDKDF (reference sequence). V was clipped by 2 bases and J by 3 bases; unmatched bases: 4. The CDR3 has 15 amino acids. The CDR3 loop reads CATSRTGGGEETQYF. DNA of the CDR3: TGTGCCACCAGCAGAACGGGCGGGGGGGAAGAGACCCAGTACTTC. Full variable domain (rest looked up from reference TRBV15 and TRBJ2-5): DAMVIQNPRYQVTQFGKPVTLSCSQTLNHNVMYWYQQKSSQAPKLLFHYYDKDFNNEADTPDNFQSRRPNTSFCFLDIRSPGLGDTAMYLCATSRTGGGEETQYFGPGTRLLVL.

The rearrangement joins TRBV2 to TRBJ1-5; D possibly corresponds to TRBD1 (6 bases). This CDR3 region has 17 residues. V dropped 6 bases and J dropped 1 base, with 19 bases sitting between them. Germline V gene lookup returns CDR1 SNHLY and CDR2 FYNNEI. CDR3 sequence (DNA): TGTGCCAGCAGGCCTTTTATGGGGGGCGAAAGCAATCAGCCCCAGCATTTT. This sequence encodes CASRPFMGGESNQPQHF.

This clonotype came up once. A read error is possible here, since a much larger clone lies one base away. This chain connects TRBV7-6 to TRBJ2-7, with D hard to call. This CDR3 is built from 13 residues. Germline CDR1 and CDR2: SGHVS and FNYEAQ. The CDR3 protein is CPSSLEELYEQYF. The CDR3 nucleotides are TGTCCCAGCAGCTTAGAGGAACTCTACGAGCAGTACTTC. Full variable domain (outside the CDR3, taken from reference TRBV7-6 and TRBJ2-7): GAGVSQSPRYKVTKRGQDVALRCDPISGHVSLYWYRQALGQGPEFLTYFNYEAQQDKSGLPNDRFSAERPEGSISTLTIQRTEQRDSAMYRCPSSLEELYEQYFGPGTRLTVT.

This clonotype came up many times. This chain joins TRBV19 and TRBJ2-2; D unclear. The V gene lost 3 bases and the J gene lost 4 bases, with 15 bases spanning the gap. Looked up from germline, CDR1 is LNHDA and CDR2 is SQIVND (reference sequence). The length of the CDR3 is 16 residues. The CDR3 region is CASSISHGPITGELFF. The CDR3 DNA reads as TGTGCCAGTAGTATCTCCCACGGACCGATCACCGGGGAGCTGTTTTTT.

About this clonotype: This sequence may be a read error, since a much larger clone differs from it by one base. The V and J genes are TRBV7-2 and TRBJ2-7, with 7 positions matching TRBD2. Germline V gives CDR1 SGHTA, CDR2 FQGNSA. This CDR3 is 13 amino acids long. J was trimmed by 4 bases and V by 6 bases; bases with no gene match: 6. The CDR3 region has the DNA TGTGCCAGCAGTCGGGGGGTAACTTACGAGCAGTACGTC. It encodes CASSRGVTYEQYV.

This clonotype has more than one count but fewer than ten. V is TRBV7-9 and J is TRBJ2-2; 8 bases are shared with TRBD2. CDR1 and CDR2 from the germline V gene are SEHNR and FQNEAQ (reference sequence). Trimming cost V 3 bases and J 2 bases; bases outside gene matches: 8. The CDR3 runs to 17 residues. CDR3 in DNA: TGTGCCAGCAGCTTTGAACTAGCGGAGTTTAACACCGGGGAGCTGTTTTTT. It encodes CASSFELAEFNTGELFF.

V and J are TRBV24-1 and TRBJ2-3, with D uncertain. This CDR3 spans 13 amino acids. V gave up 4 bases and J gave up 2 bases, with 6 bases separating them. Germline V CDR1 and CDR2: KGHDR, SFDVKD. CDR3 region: CATSDPYTDTQYF. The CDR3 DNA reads TGTGCCACCAGTGACCCTTACACAGATACGCAGTATTTT.

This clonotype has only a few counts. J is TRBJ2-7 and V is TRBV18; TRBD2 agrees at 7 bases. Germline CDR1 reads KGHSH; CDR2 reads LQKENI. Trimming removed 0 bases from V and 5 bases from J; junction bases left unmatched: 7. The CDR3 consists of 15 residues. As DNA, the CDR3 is TGTGCCAGCTCACCACCGACGGGGGGACTGGACGAGCAGTACGTC. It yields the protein CASSPPTGGLDEQYV.

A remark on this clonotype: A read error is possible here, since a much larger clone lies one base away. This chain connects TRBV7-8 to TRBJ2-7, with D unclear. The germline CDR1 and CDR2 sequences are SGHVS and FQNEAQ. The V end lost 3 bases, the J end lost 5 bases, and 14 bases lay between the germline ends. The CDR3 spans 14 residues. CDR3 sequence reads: CASSFGPGGNEQYF. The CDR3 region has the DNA TGTGCCAGCAGCTTTGGGCCGGGTGGAAACGAGCAGTACTTC. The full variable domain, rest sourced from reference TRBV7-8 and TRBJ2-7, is GAGVSQSPRYKVAKRGQDVALRCDPISGHVSLFWYQQALGQGPEFLTYFQNEAQLDKSGLPSDRFFAERPEGSVSTLKIQRTQQEDSAVYLCASSFGPGGNEQYFGPGTRLTVT.

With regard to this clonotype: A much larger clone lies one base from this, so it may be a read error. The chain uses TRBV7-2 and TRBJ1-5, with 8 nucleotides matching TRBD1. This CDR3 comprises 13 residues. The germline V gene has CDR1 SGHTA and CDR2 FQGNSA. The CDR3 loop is CASRQKGQESQLF. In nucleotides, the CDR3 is TGTGCCAGCAGACAGAAGGGACAGGAATCCCAGCTTTTT.